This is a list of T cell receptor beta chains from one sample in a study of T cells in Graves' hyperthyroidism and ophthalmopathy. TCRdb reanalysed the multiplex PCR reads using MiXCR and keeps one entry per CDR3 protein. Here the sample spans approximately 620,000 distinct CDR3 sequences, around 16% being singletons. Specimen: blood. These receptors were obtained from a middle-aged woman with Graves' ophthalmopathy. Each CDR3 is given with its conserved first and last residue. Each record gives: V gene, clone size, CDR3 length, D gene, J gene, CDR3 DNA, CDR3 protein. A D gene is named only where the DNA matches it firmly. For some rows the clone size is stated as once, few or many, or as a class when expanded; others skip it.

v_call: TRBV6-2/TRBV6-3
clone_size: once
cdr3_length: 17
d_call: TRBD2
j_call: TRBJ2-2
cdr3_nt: TGTGCCATTCCGCTTAGCGGGAGGGCCCCCGGGACCGGGGAGCTGTTTTTT
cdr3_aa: CAIPLSGRAPGTGELFF

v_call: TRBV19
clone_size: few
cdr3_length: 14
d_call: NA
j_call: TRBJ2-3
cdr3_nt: TGTGCCAGTAGTATGGCAGGGGTCACAGATACGCAGTATTTT
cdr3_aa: CASSMAGVTDTQYF

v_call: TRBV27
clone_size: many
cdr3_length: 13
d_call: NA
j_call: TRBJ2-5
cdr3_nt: TGTGCCAGCAGTTTTAGCCAGCTAGAGACCCAGTACTTC
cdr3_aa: CASSFSQLETQYF

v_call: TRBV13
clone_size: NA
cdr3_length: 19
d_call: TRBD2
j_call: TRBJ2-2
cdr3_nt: TGTGCCAGCAGCTCGGGACTAGCGGGGGGGCCAGCGAACACCGGGGAGCTGTTTTTT
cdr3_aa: CASSSGLAGGPANTGELFF

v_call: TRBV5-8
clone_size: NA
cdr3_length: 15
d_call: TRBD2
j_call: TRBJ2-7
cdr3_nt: TGTGCCAGCAGCTTAGCGGGACGCCCGGACTACGAGCAGTACTTC
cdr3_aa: CASSLAGRPDYEQYF

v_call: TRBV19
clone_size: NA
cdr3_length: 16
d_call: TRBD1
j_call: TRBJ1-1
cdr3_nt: TGTGCCAGTCGCCGGCAGGGGGAACTAATGAACACTGAAGCTTTCTTT
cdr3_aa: CASRRQGELMNTEAFF

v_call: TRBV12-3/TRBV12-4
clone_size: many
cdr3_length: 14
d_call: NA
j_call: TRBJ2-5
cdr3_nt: TGTGCCAGCAGTTTAGCGCTAGCGCAAGAGACCCAGTACTTC
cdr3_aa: CASSLALAQETQYF

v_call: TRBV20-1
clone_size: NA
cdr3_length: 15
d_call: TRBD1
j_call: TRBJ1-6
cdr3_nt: TGCAGTGCTAGACCTCTGACAGGGGCATTGTCACCCCTCCACTTT
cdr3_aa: CSARPLTGALSPLHF

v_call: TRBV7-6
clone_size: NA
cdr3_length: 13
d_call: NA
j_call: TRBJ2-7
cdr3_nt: TGTGCCAGCAGCCAAGGGGTCACCTACGAGCAGTACTTC
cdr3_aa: CASSQGVTYEQYF

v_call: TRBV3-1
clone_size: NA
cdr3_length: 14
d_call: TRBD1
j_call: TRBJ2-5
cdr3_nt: TGTGCCAGCAGCCCTGGGGGACAGCCGGAGACCCAGTACTTC
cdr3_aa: CASSPGGQPETQYF

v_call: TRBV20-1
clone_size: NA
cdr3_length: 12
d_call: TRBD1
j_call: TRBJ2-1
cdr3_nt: TGCAGTGGGGGCAGGGGGTGGGGTGAGCAGTTCTTC
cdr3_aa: CSGGRGWGEQFF

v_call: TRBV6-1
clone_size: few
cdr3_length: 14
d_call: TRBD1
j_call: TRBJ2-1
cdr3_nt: TGTGCCAGCAGGAAACAGGGGGCTGGTAATGAGCAGTTCTTC
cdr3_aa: CASRKQGAGNEQFF

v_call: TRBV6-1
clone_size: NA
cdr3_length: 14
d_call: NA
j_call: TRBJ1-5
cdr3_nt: TGTGCCAGCAGGGTACAGGGTTCGGATCAGCCCCAGCATTTT
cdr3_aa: CASRVQGSDQPQHF

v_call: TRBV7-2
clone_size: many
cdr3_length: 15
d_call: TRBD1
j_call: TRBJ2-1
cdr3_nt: TGTGCCAGCAGCTTCAAAAGGGGGCGAAACAATGAGCAGTTCTTC
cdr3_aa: CASSFKRGRNNEQFF

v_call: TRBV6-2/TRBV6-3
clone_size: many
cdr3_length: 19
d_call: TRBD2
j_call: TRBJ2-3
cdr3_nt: TGTGCCAGCAGTTACCGAGGACTAGCGGGGGGGACTCGCACAGATACGCAGTATTTT
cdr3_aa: CASSYRGLAGGTRTDTQYF

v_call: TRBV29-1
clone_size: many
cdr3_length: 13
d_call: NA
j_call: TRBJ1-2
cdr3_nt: TGCAGCGTAGACATGGGAGCTCCGGATGGCTACACCTTC
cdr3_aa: CSVDMGAPDGYTF

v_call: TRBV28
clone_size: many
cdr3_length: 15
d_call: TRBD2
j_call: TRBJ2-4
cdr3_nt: TGTGCCAGCAGTGTGAGCGGGAGAAGAAAGAACATTCAGTACTTC
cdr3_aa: CASSVSGRRKNIQYF

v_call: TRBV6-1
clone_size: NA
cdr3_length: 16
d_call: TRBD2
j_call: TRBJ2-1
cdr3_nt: TGTGCCAGCAGTTGGGCCGGACTAGGCTCCTACAATGAGCAGTTCTTC
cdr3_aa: CASSWAGLGSYNEQFF

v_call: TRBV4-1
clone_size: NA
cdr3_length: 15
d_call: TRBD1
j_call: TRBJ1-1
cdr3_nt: TGCGCCAGCAGCCAAGCCAGGGGGGCGAACACTGAAGCTTTCTTT
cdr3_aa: CASSQARGANTEAFF

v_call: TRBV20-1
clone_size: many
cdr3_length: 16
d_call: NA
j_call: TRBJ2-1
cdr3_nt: TGCAGTGCTAGAGATGGGGCGGGGGCTACGGGGAATGAGCAGTTCTTC
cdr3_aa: CSARDGAGATGNEQFF

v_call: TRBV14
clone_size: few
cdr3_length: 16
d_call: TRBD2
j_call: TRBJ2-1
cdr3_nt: TGTGCCAGCAGCCAAGGAAGATTAGCGGGAATGAGTGAGCAGTTCTTC
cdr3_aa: CASSQGRLAGMSEQFF

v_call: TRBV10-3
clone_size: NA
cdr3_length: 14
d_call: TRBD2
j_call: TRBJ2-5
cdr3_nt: TGTGCCACCCGAATGGCGGGAGAAAGTGAGACCCAGTACTTC
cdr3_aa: CATRMAGESETQYF

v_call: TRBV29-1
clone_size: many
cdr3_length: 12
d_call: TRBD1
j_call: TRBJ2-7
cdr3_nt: TGCAGCGTTGGACAGGGTTCCTACGAGCAGTACTTC
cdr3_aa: CSVGQGSYEQYF

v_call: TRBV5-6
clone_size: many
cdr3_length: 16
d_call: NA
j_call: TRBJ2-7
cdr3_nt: TGTGCCAGCAGCCTGCTATCAGGGGCGGTCTCCTACGAGCAGTACTTC
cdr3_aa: CASSLLSGAVSYEQYF

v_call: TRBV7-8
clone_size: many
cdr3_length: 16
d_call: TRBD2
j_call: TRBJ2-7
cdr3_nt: TGTGCCAGCAGCTTAAGGGGTGACAGCGGGAGCTACGAGCAGTACTTC
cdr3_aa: CASSLRGDSGSYEQYF

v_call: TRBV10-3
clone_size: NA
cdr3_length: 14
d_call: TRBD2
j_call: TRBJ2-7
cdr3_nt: TGTGCCATCAGTGCGGCGGGAGGTGCGGGTGAGCAGTACTTC
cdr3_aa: CAISAAGGAGEQYF

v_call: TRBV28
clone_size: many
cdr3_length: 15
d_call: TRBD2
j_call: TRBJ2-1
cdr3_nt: TGTGCCAGCAGTTTGGGCGGGAGACGATACAATGAGCAGTTCTTC
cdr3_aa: CASSLGGRRYNEQFF

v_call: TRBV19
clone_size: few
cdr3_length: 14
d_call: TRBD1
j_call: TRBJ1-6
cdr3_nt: TGTGCCAGTAGTGTCAGGGACAGCGGTTCACCCCTCCACTTT
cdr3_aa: CASSVRDSGSPLHF

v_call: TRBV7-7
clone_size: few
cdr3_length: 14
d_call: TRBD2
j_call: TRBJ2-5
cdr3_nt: TGTGCTAGCAGCTTAGGTAGCGGGGTGGAGACCCAGTACTTC
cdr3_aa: CASSLGSGVETQYF

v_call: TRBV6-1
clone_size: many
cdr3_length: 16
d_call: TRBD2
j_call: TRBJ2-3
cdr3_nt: TGTGCCAGCAGTGAAGCCGCGGGGGGCAGCACAGATACGCAGTATTTT
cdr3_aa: CASSEAAGGSTDTQYF

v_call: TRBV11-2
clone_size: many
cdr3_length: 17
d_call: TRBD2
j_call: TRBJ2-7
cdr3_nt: TGTGCCAGCAGCTCGGGCTGGAGCGGGAGGGCCGACTACGAGCAGTACTTC
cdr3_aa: CASSSGWSGRADYEQYF

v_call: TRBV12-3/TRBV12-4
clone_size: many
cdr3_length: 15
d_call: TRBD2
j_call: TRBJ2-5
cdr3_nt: TGTGCCAGTGGGGGACTAGCCAAAAACAAAGAGACCCAGTACTTC
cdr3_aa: CASGGLAKNKETQYF

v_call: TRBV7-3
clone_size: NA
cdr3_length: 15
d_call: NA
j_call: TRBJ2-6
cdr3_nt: TGTGCCAGCAGCCACCCAGGTTCTGGGGCCAACGTCCTGACTTTC
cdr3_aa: CASSHPGSGANVLTF

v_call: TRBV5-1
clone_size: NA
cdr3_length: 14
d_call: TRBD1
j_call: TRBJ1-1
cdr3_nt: TGCGCCAGCAGCGGCGGACAGGGGTGGTCTGAAGCTTTCTTT
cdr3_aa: CASSGGQGWSEAFF

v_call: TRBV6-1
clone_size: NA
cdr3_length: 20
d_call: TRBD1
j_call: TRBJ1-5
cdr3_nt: TGTGCCAGCAGTACCGCCAGACTCACCTCGGGACAGGGTGTTCATCAGCCCCAGCATTTT
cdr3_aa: CASSTARLTSGQGVHQPQHF

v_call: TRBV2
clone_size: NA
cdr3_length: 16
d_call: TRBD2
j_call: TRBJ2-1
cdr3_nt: TGTGCCAGCAGTGGTCCTAGCGGGGGGCCCTACAATGAGCAGTTCTTC
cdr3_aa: CASSGPSGGPYNEQFF

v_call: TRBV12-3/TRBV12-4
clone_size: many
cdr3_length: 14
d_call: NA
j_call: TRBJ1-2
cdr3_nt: TGTGCCAGCAGTTTACTCGGGGGGGCGATTGGCTACACCTTC
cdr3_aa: CASSLLGGAIGYTF

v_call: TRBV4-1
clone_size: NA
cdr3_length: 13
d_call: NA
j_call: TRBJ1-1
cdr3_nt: TGCGCCAGCAGCCGTTTAGCGAACACTGAAGCTTTCTTT
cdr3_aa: CASSRLANTEAFF

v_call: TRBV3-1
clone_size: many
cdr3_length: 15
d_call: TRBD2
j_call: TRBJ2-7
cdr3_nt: TGTGCCAGCAGCCATCGGACTAGCGCTTCCTACGAGCAGTACTTC
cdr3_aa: CASSHRTSASYEQYF

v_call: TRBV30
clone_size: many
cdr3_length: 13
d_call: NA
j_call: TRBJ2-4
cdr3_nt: TGTGCCTGGAGGATAACTTGGGGGAACATTCAGTACTTC
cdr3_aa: CAWRITWGNIQYF

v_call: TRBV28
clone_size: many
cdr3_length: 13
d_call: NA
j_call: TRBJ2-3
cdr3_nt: TGTGCCAGCAGGGACATTCGCACAGATACGCAGTATTTT
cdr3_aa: CASRDIRTDTQYF

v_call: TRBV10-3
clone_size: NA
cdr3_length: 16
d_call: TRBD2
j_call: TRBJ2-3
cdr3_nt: TGTGCCATCAGTGAGTCCAGCGGGGGATGGGAAGATACGCAGTATTTT
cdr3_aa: CAISESSGGWEDTQYF

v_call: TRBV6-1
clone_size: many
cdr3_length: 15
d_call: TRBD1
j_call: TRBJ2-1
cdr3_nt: TGTGCCAGCAGATATCAGGACAGGGGCCCCAATGAGCAGTTCTTC
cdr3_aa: CASRYQDRGPNEQFF

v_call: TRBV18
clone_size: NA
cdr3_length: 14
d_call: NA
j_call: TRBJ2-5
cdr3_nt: TGTGCCAGCTCACCATCGCAGGGTCAAGAGACCCAGTACTTC
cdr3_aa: CASSPSQGQETQYF

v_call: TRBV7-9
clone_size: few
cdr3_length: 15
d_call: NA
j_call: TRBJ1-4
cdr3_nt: TGTGCCAGCAGCCCCAATGGGAAAGCAAATGAAAAACTGTTTTTT
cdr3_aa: CASSPNGKANEKLFF

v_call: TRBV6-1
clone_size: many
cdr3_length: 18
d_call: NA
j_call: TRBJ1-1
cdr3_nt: TGTGCCAGCAGTACCCGGCGGGGGGGGAGGTGGAATAGCACTGAAGCTTTCTTT
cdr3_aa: CASSTRRGGRWNSTEAFF

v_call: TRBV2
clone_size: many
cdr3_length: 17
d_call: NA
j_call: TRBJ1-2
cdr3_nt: TGTGCCAGCAGTGAAGGGGGTTTAGGGGTGTTAAACTATGGCTACACCTTC
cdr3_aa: CASSEGGLGVLNYGYTF

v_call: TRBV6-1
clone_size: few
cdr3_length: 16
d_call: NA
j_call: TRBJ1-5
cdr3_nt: TGTGCCAGCAGTGAAGCATTCCGGGACACCAATCAGCCCCAGCATTTT
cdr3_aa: CASSEAFRDTNQPQHF

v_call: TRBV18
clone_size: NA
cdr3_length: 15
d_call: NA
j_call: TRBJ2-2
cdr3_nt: TGTGCCAGCTCACCAGGTCAGACGAACACCGGGGAGCTGTTTTTT
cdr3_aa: CASSPGQTNTGELFF

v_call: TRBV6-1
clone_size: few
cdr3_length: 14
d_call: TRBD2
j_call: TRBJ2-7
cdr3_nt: TGTGCCAGCCAGCCCGGACTAGCGTCCTACGAGCAGTACTTC
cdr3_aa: CASQPGLASYEQYF

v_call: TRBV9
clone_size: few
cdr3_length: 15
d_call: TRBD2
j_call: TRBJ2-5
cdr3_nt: TGTGCCAGCAGCGTTAGCGGGGGGGCCGTGGAGACCCAGTACTTC
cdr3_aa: CASSVSGGAVETQYF

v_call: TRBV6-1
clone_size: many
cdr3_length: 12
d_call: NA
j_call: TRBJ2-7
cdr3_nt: TGTGCCAGCAGTAAAGGGGGTTACGAGCAGTACTTC
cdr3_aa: CASSKGGYEQYF

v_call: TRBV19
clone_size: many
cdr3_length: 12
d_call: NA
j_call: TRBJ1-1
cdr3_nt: TGTGCCAGTAGTGGGGGTTTTACTGAAGCTTTCTTT
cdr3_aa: CASSGGFTEAFF

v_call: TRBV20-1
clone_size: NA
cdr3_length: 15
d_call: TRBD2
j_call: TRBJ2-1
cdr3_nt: TGCAGTGCTAGAGATCATGGCAGGGGACTAGATGAGCAGTTCTTC
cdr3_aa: CSARDHGRGLDEQFF

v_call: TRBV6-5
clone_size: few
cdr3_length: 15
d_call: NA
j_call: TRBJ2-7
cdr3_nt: TGTGCCAGCAGTTACTCCATCGGGTCTGGCGACGAGCAGTACTTC
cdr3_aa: CASSYSIGSGDEQYF

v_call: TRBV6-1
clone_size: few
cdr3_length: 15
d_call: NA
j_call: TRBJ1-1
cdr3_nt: TGTGCCAGCAGTGAATTTGCAGGGGCGTCTGTTGAAGCTTTCTTT
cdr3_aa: CASSEFAGASVEAFF